One sample yielded the 29 T cell receptor beta chains listed below, sequenced in a study of OX40 agonist ivuxolimab in advanced cancers. Sequenced by immunoSEQ multiplex PCR; TCRdb stores in-frame clones only, minus some. The data show 77,000 or so clones, with about nine tenths seen just once and 0.45% to 0.65% held by the top ten. Sample: CD4+ or CD8+ T cells sorted from blood, taken in a trial of the OX40 agonist ivuxolimab. The receptors were gathered from an adult with an advanced solid tumor such as melanoma, head and neck, liver or kidney cancer.

The chain couples TRBV15 to TRBJ1-2; D call uncertain. Per germline, CDR1 LNHNV and CDR2 YYDKDF (reference sequence). The CDR3 consists of 18 residues. The V end lost 0 bases, the J end lost 1 base, and 18 bases lay between the germline ends. CDR3 sequence: CATSRDLEGGVYNYGYTF. As DNA, the CDR3 is TGTGCCACCAGCAGAGATTTGGAGGGCGGGGTATATAACTATGGCTACACCTTC.

V gene TRBV28 combines with J gene TRBJ2-3; D not resolved. Trimming left V 2 bases short and J 6 bases short, with 3 bases between. The germline gives CDR1 MDHEN, CDR2 SYDVKM. The CDR3 totals 11 residues. The CDR3 spells CASSLRDTQYF. The DNA of the CDR3 is TGTGCCAGCAGTTTAAGGGATACGCAGTATTTT.

V gene TRBV27 combines with J gene TRBJ1-5; 8 nucleotides match TRBD1. V shed 5 bases and J 6 bases; nucleotides not matched to a gene: 6. CDR1 is MNHEY and CDR2 is SMNVEV in the germline V gene (reference sequence). The CDR3 has 14 residues. CDR3 coding DNA: TGTGCCAGCAGTGAGGACAGGGCCGTTCAGCCCCAGCATTTT. This sequence encodes CASSEDRAVQPQHF.

The J gene is TRBJ2-7, the V gene TRBV28; no clear D gene. The V gene lost 10 bases and the J gene lost 4 bases, with 11 bases spanning the gap. Germline-derived CDR1 and CDR2 are MDHEN and SYDVKM. CDR3 size: 11 residues. The chain's CDR3 is CATKGGYEQYF. The CDR3 DNA is TGTGCCACTAAAGGTGGATACGAGCAGTACTTC.

In regard to this clone: Other nucleotide sequences from this sample produce the same CDR3. V usage is TRBV11-3 and J usage is TRBJ2-7; D gene uncertain. CDR1 and CDR2 from the germline V gene are SGHNT and YENEEA. There are 14 residues in the CDR3. V lost 2 bases and J lost 0, with 8 bases in between. CDR3 amino acids: CASSLSHRSYEQYF. CDR3 DNA sequence: TGTGCCAGCAGCTTATCACACCGCTCCTACGAGCAGTACTTC. Full variable domain (rest looked up from reference TRBV11-3 and TRBJ2-7): EAGVVQSPRYKIIEKKQPVAFWCNPISGHNTLYWYLQNLGQGPELLIRYENEEAVDDSQLPKDRFSAERLKGVDSTLKIQPAELGDSAVYLCASSLSHRSYEQYFGPGTRLTVT.

This clone was detected once. CDR3 in DNA: TGCGCCAGCAGCCAAGATCGGCTCGGACTTCAAGGCAATCAGCCCCAGCATTTT. Translating it yields CASSQDRLGLQGNQPQHF. The chain combines TRBV4-1 with TRBJ1-5, with D hard to call. CDR1 and CDR2 (germline): MGHRA, YSYEKL. CDR3 size: 18 residues. Trimming cost V 0 bases and J 2 bases, with 17 bases left between them.

Judged by abundance, this clone is medium-sized. V is TRBV6-5 and J is TRBJ1-3, with D possibly TRBD1 on 5 matching bases. This CDR3 region has 16 residues. The V and J ends lost 2 bases and 4 bases respectively, with 15 bases between them. CDR1 and CDR2 (germline): MNHEY, SVGAGI. The CDR3 spells CASSYGDAARGNTIYF. Written as DNA, the CDR3 is TGTGCCAGCAGTTACGGGGACGCGGCGCGGGGAAACACCATATATTTT.

The chain is built from TRBV29-1 and TRBJ2-3, with 9 bases identical to TRBD1. This CDR3 comprises 15 residues. Germline assignment: CDR1 SQVTM and CDR2 ANQGSEA. V trimming: 6 bases; J trimming: 5 bases; junction bases outside the gene matches: 12. This CDR3 reads CSVEAGTGFVDTQYF. The CDR3 DNA reads TGCAGCGTCGAGGCGGGGACAGGGTTCGTAGATACGCAGTATTTT.

This chain links TRBV28 with TRBJ2-2; possible D gene TRBD2, 5 bases. The germline V gene has CDR1 MDHEN and CDR2 SYDVKM. Trimming left V 5 bases short and J 7 bases short, with 8 bases between. The CDR3 runs 12 residues. CDR3: CASSPGVGELFF. The CDR3 bases are TGTGCCAGCAGTCCCGGGGTCGGGGAGCTGTTTTTT.

The V call is TRBV30, the J call TRBJ1-1; D gene unclear. V was cut by 4 bases and J by 4 bases, with 13 bases left in between. The CDR3 covers 13 residues. The germline V gene has CDR1 GTSNPN and CDR2 SVGIG (reference sequence). The CDR3 DNA is TGTGCCTGGACTCCGAACTCTTTCACTGAAGCTTTCTTT. Its translation is CAWTPNSFTEAFF. The variable domain in full, completed from reference TRBV30 and TRBJ1-1, reads SQTIHQWPATLVQPVGSPLSLECTVEGTSNPNLYWYRQAAGRGLQLLFYSVGIGQISSEVPQNLSASRPQDRQFILSSKKLLLSDSGFYLCAWTPNSFTEAFFGQGTRLTVV.

The V and J genes are TRBV11-1 and TRBJ2-5, with 9 nucleotides matching TRBD2. Trimming cost V 10 bases and J 1 base; bases outside gene matches: 13. Germline values: CDR1 SGHAT, CDR2 FQDESV (reference sequence). The CDR3 spans 16 residues. The CDR3 loop reads CATKRSDSGGQETQYF. For the CDR3, the DNA is TGTGCCACCAAAAGGAGTGATAGCGGGGGCCAAGAGACCCAGTACTTC.

With regard to this clone: Other nucleotide sequences from this sample produce the same CDR3. This rearrangement joins TRBV7-9 to TRBJ1-5; tentative D call: TRBD1 (5 bases). V lost 6 bases and J lost 3, with 12 bases in between. The CDR3 consists of 14 residues. Germline V CDR1 and CDR2: SEHNR, FQNEAQ (reference sequence). The CDR3, as DNA: TGTGCCAGCAGTCTGGGACGGAACAATCAGCCCCAGCATTTT. Translation: CASSLGRNNQPQHF.

J is TRBJ2-6 and V is TRBV4-3, with D unclear. The CDR3 contains 16 residues. In germline, CDR1 is LGHNA, CDR2 YSLEER. The V end was cut by 4 bases, the J end by 0 bases, with 10 bases between. CDR3 nucleotides: TGCGCCAGCAGCCCAGAAGGGAACTCTGGGGCCAACGTCCTGACTTTC. Encoded protein: CASSPEGNSGANVLTF.

The chain carries TRBV7-2 and TRBJ2-3; D may correspond to TRBD1 or TRBD2 (5 bases each). This CDR3 is 16 amino acids long. CDR1 is SGHTA, CDR2 FQGNSA, per germline. V lost 1 base to trimming and J lost 4 bases, with 15 bases between them. In DNA form, the CDR3 reads TGTGCCAGCAGCTTAGAGTCGAGGGGAACTGCAGATACGCAGTATTTT. It codes for CASSLESRGTADTQYF.

J is TRBJ1-2 and V is TRBV9; 7 nucleotides align to TRBD1. Germline V gene data show CDR1 as SGDLS and CDR2 as YYNGEE. The CDR3 loop spans 17 amino acids. V dropped 4 bases and J dropped 4; count of bases not matched to a gene: 16. The CDR3 spells CASSPSVGTAAVYGYTF. The DNA of the CDR3 is TGTGCCAGCAGCCCGTCGGTGGGGACAGCGGCTGTCTATGGCTACACCTTC.

The chain links TRBV2 to TRBJ1-2, with TRBD1 matching over 11 bases. CDR1 is SNHLY and CDR2 is FYNNEI in the germline V gene. The CDR3 runs 18 residues. Trimming cost V 1 base and J 0 bases; bases outside gene matches: 7. CDR3 DNA: TGTGCCAGCAGTGAAGTTGGACAGGGGGCCCTTTCTAACTATGGCTACACCTTC. It encodes CASSEVGQGALSNYGYTF.

CDR3 in DNA: TGTGCCAGTAGTAGGGGGGCTTCCATGAACACTGAAGCTTTCTTT. It yields the protein CASSRGASMNTEAFF. This sequence joins TRBV19 and TRBJ1-1; TRBD1 is a possible D gene (6 bases). CDR1 is LNHDA, CDR2 SQIVND, per germline (reference sequence). V was cut by 4 bases and J by 0 bases, with 12 bases left in between. The CDR3 runs to 15 residues.

V gene TRBV7-6 combines with J gene TRBJ1-3; 7 nucleotides align to TRBD1. Germline assignment: CDR1 SGHVS and CDR2 FNYEAQ. This CDR3 is 15 amino acids long. The ends lost 5 bases at V and 0 bases at J; junction bases unmatched: 4. The CDR3 coding sequence is TGTGCCAGCAGCCCCGACAGGGCCTCTGGAAACACCATATATTTT. Its translation: CASSPDRASGNTIYF.

The chain joins TRBV4-3 to TRBJ2-7; 10 nucleotides align to TRBD2. Germline V gives CDR1 LGHNA, CDR2 YSLEER. The trim removed 0 bases at V and 2 bases at J, leaving 1 base unmatched. This CDR3 is built from 15 residues. CDR3 amino acids: CASSQDLAGAYEQYF. The CDR3 DNA is TGCGCCAGCAGCCAAGATCTAGCGGGAGCCTACGAGCAGTACTTC.

This chain joins TRBV6-1 and TRBJ2-7; no firm D call. Germline values: CDR1 MNHNS, CDR2 SASEGT. The CDR3 has 14 amino acids. V lost 1 base and J 3 bases, leaving 10 bases between the germline ends. CDR3 nucleotide sequence: TGTGCCAGCAGTGAAGGCGGCCAGAGCTACGAGCAGTACTTC. This codes for CASSEGGQSYEQYF.

The chain employs TRBV5-4 and TRBJ2-2; the D gene is possibly TRBD1 (5 bases). The CDR3 has 14 residues. The germline gives CDR1 SGHNT, CDR2 YYREEE (reference sequence). Trimming left V 4 bases short and J 6 bases short, with 13 bases between. For the CDR3, the DNA is TGTGCCAGCAGCCCCCAGGGTCGGCCCGGGGAGCTGTTTTTT. Residues: CASSPQGRPGELFF.

This clone was recorded only once. The V gene is TRBV7-2, the J gene TRBJ2-7; TRBD2 aligns across 10 bases. The CDR3 covers 17 residues. J was trimmed by 1 base and V by 5 bases; bases with no gene match: 11. Germline loops: CDR1 SGHTA, CDR2 FQGNSA. CDR3 amino acids: CASSPDTLAGLSYEQYF. The DNA for the CDR3 is TGTGCCAGCAGCCCCGATACACTAGCGGGGCTTTCCTACGAGCAGTACTTC. The variable domain in full, with the rest retrieved from reference TRBV7-2 and TRBJ2-7, is GAGVSQSPSNKVTEKGKDVELRCDPISGHTALYWYRQSLGQGLEFLIYFQGNSAPDKSGLPSDRFSAERTGGSVSTLTIQRTQQEDSAVYLCASSPDTLAGLSYEQYFGPGTRLTVT.

The chain employs TRBV29-1 and TRBJ1-2, with D possibly matching TRBD1 (5 bases). The CDR3 spans 14 residues. Germline CDR1 is SQVTM and CDR2 is ANQGSEA. V dropped 4 bases and J dropped 2 bases, with 14 bases sitting between them. CDR3 sequence (DNA): TGCAGCGTTGGAGAGGGACTCCAGAACTATGGCTACACCTTC. This codes for CSVGEGLQNYGYTF. The full variable domain, its missing parts supplied by reference TRBV29-1 and TRBJ1-2, is SAVISQKPSRDICQRGTSLTIQCQVDSQVTMMFWYRQQPGQSLTLIATANQGSEATYESGFVIDKFPISRPNLTFSTLTVSNMSPEDSSIYLCSVGEGLQNYGYTFGSGTRLTVV.

The chain recombines TRBV5-8 with TRBJ2-1, with D perhaps TRBD1 or TRBD2 (5 bases each). Germline V lookup: CDR1 SGHTS, CDR2 YDEGEE. The CDR3 loop spans 13 amino acids. With 5 bases removed from V and 5 bases from J, the gap between germline ends came to 11 bases. The CDR3 protein is CASRGRGNNEQFF. DNA for the CDR3: TGTGCCAGCAGGGGGCGAGGGAACAATGAGCAGTTCTTC.

V usage is TRBV28 and J usage is TRBJ2-3; D may be TRBD1 or TRBD2 (6 bases each). With 8 bases removed from V and 6 bases from J, the gap between germline ends came to 18 bases. The length of the CDR3 is 14 residues. CDR1 is MDHEN, CDR2 SYDVKM, per germline. CDR3 DNA sequence: TGTGCCAGCGGCCGGGGAGGAGGGGGGGATACGCAGTATTTT. Translated: CASGRGGGGDTQYF.

J is TRBJ1-4 and V is TRBV28, with 7 bases that match TRBD1. The germline V gene encodes CDR1 MDHEN and CDR2 SYDVKM. This CDR3 contains 17 residues. Germline trimming cut 5 bases from V and 3 bases from J; bases unmatched to any gene: 12. Written as DNA, the CDR3 is TGTGCCAGCAGTCCCCACAGGGGTTCGGCGGCTAATGAAAAACTGTTTTTT. This translates into CASSPHRGSAANEKLFF.

This clone was detected a few times. This sequence joins TRBV28 and TRBJ1-1, with D unclear. V was trimmed by 4 bases and J by 5 bases, leaving 5 bases between them. This CDR3 contains 11 residues. CDR1 and CDR2 (germline): MDHEN, SYDVKM. CDR3 loop: CASSSPTEAFF. CDR3 coding DNA: TGTGCCAGCAGTTCGCCGACTGAAGCTTTCTTT.

V gene TRBV18 combines with J gene TRBJ2-7; 7 nucleotides agree with TRBD1. This CDR3 spans 15 amino acids. The germline gives CDR1 KGHSH, CDR2 LQKENI. V shed 2 bases and J 2 bases; nucleotides not matched to a gene: 6. The CDR3 nucleotides read TGTGCCAGCTCACCAAGTTCAACAGGGGCCTACGAGCAGTACTTC. This translates into CASSPSSTGAYEQYF. Drawing the rest from reference TRBV18 and TRBJ2-7, the complete variable domain is NAGVMQNPRHLVRRRGQEARLRCSPMKGHSHVYWYRQLPEEGLKFMVYLQKENIIDESGMPKERFSAEFPKEGPSILRIQQVVRGDSAAYFCASSPSSTGAYEQYFGPGTRLTVT.

J is TRBJ2-3 and V is TRBV28; D not resolved. The ends were cut back, 3 bases at V and 2 bases at J, with 9 bases in the middle. Germline CDR1 reads MDHEN; CDR2 reads SYDVKM. The CDR3 length is 14 residues. CDR3 sequence reads: CASSLGYITDTQYF. For the CDR3, the DNA is TGTGCCAGCAGTTTGGGCTACATCACAGATACGCAGTATTTT.